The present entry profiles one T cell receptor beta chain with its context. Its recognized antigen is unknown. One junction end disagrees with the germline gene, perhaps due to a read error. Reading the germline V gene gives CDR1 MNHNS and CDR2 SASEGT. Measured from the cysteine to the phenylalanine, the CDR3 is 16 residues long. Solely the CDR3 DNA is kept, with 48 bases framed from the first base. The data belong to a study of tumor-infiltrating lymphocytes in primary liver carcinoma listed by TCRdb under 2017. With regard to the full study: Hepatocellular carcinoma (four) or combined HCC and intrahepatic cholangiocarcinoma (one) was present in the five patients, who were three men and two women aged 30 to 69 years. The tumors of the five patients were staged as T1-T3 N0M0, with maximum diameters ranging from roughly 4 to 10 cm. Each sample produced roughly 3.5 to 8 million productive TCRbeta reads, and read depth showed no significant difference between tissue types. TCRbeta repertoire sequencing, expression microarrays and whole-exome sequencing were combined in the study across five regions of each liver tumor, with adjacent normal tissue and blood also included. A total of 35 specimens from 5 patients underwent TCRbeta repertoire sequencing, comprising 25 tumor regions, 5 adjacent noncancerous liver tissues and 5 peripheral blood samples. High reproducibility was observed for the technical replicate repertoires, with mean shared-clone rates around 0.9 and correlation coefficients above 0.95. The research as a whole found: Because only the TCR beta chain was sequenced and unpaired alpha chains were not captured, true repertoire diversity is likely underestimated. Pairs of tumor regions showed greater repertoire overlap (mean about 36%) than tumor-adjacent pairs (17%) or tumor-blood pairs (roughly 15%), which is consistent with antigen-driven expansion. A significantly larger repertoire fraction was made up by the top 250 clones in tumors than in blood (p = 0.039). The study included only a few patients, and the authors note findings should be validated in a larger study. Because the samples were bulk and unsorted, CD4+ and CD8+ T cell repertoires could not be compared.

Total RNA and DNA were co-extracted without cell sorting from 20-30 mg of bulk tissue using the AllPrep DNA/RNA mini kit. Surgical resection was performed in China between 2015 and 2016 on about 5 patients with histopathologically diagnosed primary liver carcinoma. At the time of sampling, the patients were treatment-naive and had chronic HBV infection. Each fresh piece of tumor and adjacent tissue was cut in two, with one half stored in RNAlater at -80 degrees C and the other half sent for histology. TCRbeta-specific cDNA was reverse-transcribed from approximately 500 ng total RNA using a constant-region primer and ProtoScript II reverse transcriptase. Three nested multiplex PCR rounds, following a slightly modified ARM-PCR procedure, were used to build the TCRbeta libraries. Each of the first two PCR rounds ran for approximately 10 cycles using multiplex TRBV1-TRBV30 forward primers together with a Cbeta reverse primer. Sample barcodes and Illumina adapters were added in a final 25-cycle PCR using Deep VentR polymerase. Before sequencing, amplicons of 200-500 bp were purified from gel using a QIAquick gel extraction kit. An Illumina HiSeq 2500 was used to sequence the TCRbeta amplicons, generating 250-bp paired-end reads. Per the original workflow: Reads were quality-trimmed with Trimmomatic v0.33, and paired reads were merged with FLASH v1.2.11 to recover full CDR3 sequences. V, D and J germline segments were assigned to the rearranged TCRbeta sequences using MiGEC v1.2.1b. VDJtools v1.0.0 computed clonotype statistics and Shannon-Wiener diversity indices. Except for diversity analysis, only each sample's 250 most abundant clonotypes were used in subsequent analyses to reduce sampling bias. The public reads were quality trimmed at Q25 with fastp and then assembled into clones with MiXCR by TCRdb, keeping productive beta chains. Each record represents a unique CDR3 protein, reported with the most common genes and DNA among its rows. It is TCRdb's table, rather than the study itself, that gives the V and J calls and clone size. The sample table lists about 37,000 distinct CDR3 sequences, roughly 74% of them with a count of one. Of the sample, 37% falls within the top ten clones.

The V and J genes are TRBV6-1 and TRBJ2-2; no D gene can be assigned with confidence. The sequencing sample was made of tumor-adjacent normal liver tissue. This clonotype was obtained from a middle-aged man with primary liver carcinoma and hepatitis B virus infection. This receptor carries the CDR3 CAGSKTLQVNSGELFF. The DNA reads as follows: TGTGCCGGCAGTAAAACACTTCAGGTGAACAGCGGGGAGCTGTTTTTT.